This TCR beta chain was identified in a study of beta chain features in type 1 diabetes. Broader study findings: A potential PCR bias toward shorter templates would be equal in patient and control samples. Sequencing used cDNA, and cells with high TCR expression could therefore be over-represented. Whether TCRB rearrangement is influenced by HLA type went unresolved here.

Expressed TCRB transcripts were sequenced because the entire RNA isolate underwent reverse transcription. Roughly 3.4 million reads per sample on average were obtained from naive, central memory and regulatory T cell samples. Assay used: immunoSEQ multiplex PCR; TCRdb lists only in-frame clones, some missing. The data show 350,000 to 450,000 clones, approximately 15% seen once. This clone was seen more than once but under ten times. What it binds is unknown. V lost 7 bases, J lost 4 bases, and 19 bases lay in between. The CDR3 length is 15 residues. The germline V gene encodes CDR1 SEHNR and CDR2 FQNEAQ (reference sequence).

The J gene is TRBJ1-1, the V gene TRBV7-9; tentatively, D is TRBD1 (5 bases). The sample was naive CD4+ T cells from blood. This sequence originates from a man aged 25-45 years in good health. CDR3: CASTPTGAAGTEAFF. In DNA form, the CDR3 reads TGTGCCAGCACCCCCACCGGGGCGGCGGGCACTGAAGCTTTCTTT.